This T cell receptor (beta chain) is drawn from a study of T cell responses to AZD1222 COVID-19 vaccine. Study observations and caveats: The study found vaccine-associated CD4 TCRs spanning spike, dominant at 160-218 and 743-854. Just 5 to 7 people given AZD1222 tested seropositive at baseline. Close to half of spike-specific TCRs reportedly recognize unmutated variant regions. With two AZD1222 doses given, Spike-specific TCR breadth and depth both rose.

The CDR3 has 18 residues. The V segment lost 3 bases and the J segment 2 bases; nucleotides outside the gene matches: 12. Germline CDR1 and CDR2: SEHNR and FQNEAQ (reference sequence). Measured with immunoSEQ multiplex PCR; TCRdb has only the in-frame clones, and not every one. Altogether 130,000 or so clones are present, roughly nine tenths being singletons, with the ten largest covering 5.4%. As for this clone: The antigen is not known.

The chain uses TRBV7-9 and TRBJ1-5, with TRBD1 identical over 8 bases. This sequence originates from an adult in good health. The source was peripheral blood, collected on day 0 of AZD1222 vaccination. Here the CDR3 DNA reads TGTGCCAGCAGCTTTGGCCATAAGGGACAGGCCGGCAATCAGCCCCAGCATTTT. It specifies CASSFGHKGQAGNQPQHF.